Included here is one T cell receptor (beta chain) sequence, with context. The sample holds one count of this clone. Its antigen specificity is not known. Per-nucleotide qualities are absent, and no much larger clonotype sits a single base away. This sample is part of a study of immune cell composition in non-small cell lung cancer (dated by TCRdb to about 2017). Regarding the complete study: To assign histologic subtype, which was mostly lung adenocarcinoma or squamous cell carcinoma, H&E was combined with p63, CK5, Napsin A and TTF-1 immunohistochemistry. Four tumour specimens that had TCR-beta data belonged to rare histological subtypes and were left out of the subtype comparisons. Using Adaptive Biotechnologies, the researchers ran TCR-beta sequencing on approximately 36 paired NSCLC tumour and non-adjacent lung specimens, along with 20 to 30 tumour-only specimens. For supplementary cohort #1, made up of around ten lung adenocarcinoma cases, paired tumour/lung TCR-beta sequencing was done and TIL populations were generated so that tumour reactivity could be assessed. Paper-wide results and their limitations: In 10 adenocarcinoma cases, maximal tumour-associated clone frequency correlated strongly with TIL tumour reactivity, whereas overall clonality did not. The reactivity cohort contained only around eleven cases, and the tumour-reactive clones were not shown to have sequences in common with the dominant in vivo tumour-associated clones. No significant correlation was found between smoking pack-years and tumour TCR-beta clonality. Nearly half of NSCLC cases had tumour-associated clones >0.5%, with roughly 76% of squamous carcinomas showing such clones compared with under 35% of adenocarcinomas.

A two-step multiplex PCR was used to amplify TCR-beta CDR3 regions from genomic DNA, and Illumina-compatible adaptors were added in the second step. As a commercial immunoSEQ service, TCR-beta immunosequencing was carried out on an Illumina platform. For the original study's pipeline: Repertoires were described by productive clonality and by Top 10 Clones, which is the percentage of T-cell templates coming from the ten most frequent sequences. Productive clonality ranged from 0 to 1, with 1 indicating a monoclonal population. Sequences comprising at least 0.1% of tumour T-cell templates but absent from matched non-adjacent lung were defined as tumour-associated clones and were identified via log10 scatter plots. Student's t-tests were used for two-group comparisons, ANOVA for comparisons across stages, and linear regression for relationships, with analyses done in GraphPad Prism7 and R. TCRdb limited this immuneACCESS table to in-frame rearrangements with V and J called. A share of clones is missing; checked studies link under half to unresolved V genes, and the rest is unexplained. V, J and clone size reflect that table, while D and trimming were determined from the DNA. The sample has just under 6,000 clones on record, roughly 85% of them singletons. 6.4% of the sample lies in the top ten.

Normal lung samples were non-adjacent lung tissue taken as far from the tumour as possible, at least 3 cm away, from the same patient. Genomic DNA was isolated with the QIAamp DNA kit from frozen aliquots of single-cell suspensions that had not been sorted. Tissues were received within 2 hours of resection and processed immediately into single-cell suspensions. Tissue was mechanically dissociated and enzymatically digested with DNase I, collagenase I and hyaluronidase for less than 35 minutes at 37 °C, then filtered and RBC-lysed. From the cysteine through the phenylalanine, the CDR3 covers 15 amino acids. Here the CDR3 DNA is all that survives: 45 bases in frame from base 1. CDR1 and CDR2 are drawn from the germline V gene (reference sequence): LNHDA, SQIVND. V is trimmed back by 6 bases and J by 6 bases, and the junction contains 10 bases that no gene match accounts for.

The chain is encoded by TRBV19 joined to TRBJ2-2; 7 junctional bases match TRBD2. The receptor was isolated from a human donor with non-small cell lung cancer. Sequenced input: non-adjacent lung tissue. The CDR3 region: CASRPGGSRAGELFF. The DNA sequence follows: TGTGCCAGTAGGCCCGGCGGGAGTAGGGCCGGGGAGCTGTTTTTT.